This T cell receptor beta chain was recovered during a study of blood T cell repertoires in COVID-19. Study in general: Specimens from acute and convalescent COVID-19 originated in the United States, Italy and Spain. T cells, B-cell-depleted T cells, or PBMCs provided the cDNA or gDNA that served as material.

The germline V gene encodes CDR1 MNHEY and CDR2 SVGAGI. Trimming removed 0 bases at V and 4 bases at J, with 7 bases between. The CDR3 covers 13 residues. Original methodology: How many nucleated cells were present was estimated from reference gene primer amplification. Repertoires were generated with immunoSEQ multiplex PCR, while TCRdb's copy carries only in-frame clones and drops some. For V, J and clone size, that table is used; D and trimming come from the DNA. The data show tens of thousands of clones, 70% to 90% seen once. The chain joins TRBV6-5 to TRBJ2-7, with D tentatively TRBD2 (6 bases). The clonotype originates from a man aged 65 to 85 with active COVID-19. Sample: peripheral blood. The CDR3 nucleotides read TGTGCCAGCAGTTACTCGGAGGGGTACGAGCAGTACTTC. This codes for CASSYSEGYEQYF.